The 31 T cell receptor beta chains reported below all come from one sample, sequenced in a study of blood T cells in healthy people across ages. Combining a sample-barcoded 5' primer with a J-beta primer mix, a second PCR ran for roughly 7 to 12 cycles. TCRdb re-called the 5' RACE reads with MiXCR, one entry per CDR3 protein. The table has some 1.7 million distinct CDR3 sequences, about 28% seen once. The sequenced sample consisted of blood. The receptors were sampled from a woman under 40 in good health.

The chain uses TRBV12-3 or TRBV12-4 and TRBJ2-6, with unresolved D. The V end was cut by 5 bases, the J end by 18 bases, with 14 bases between. The CDR3 totals 11 residues. In nucleotides, the CDR3 is TGTGCCAGCAGTCCCTGGGTGTATCCGACTTTC. Protein sequence: CASSPWVYPTF.

The chain uses TRBV12-3 or TRBV12-4 and TRBJ1-3; D is unclear. Trimming cost V 6 bases and J 0 bases, with 9 bases left between them. CDR3 size: 14 residues. The CDR3 region is CASRSGASGNTIYF. In nucleotides, the CDR3 is TGTGCCAGCAGGAGCGGAGCCTCTGGAAACACCATATATTTT.

The J gene is TRBJ2-5, the V gene TRBV12-3 or TRBV12-4; D perhaps matches TRBD1 (6 bases). The CDR3 is 15 residues long. Trimming shortened V by 3 bases and J by 1 base, and 12 bases separated the two germline ends. Here the CDR3 reads CASSLAGGFQETQYF. As DNA, the CDR3 is TGTGCCAGCAGTTTGGCTGGGGGCTTCCAAGAGACCCAGTACTTC.

This clonotype was found many times. The chain uses TRBV7-9 and TRBJ2-3; D is unclear. Trimming stripped 7 bases from V and 4 bases from J, with 15 bases between. The germline V gene has CDR1 SEHNR and CDR2 FQNEAQ (reference sequence). The CDR3 runs 14 residues. CDR3 in amino acids: CASTPTVPSDTQYF. For the CDR3, the DNA is TGTGCCAGCACCCCTACCGTGCCCTCAGATACGCAGTATTTT.

The gene calls are TRBV4-2 and TRBJ1-1; TRBD1 aligns across 7 bases. After removal of 3 bases from V and 4 bases from J, the junction contained 5 bases not matched to a gene. The CDR3 contains 14 residues. Germline CDR1 LGHNA, CDR2 YNFKEQ. The CDR3: CASSQRQGATEAFF. In DNA form, the CDR3 reads TGTGCCAGCAGCCAGAGACAGGGTGCCACTGAAGCTTTCTTT.

With regard to this clonotype: A much larger clone lies a single base off, so this may be a read error. The J gene is TRBJ2-7, the V gene TRBV28; 9 bases map to TRBD1. Germline assignment: CDR1 MDHEN and CDR2 SYDVKM. The CDR3 is made up of 13 amino acids. Here the CDR3 reads CTSLGQGVHEQYF. DNA for the CDR3: TGTACCAGCCTGGGACAGGGTGTACACGAGCAGTACTTC.

A few counts support this clonotype. The V gene is TRBV27, the J gene TRBJ2-5; weak D call: TRBD1 (7 bases). There are 15 residues in the CDR3. V lost 5 bases to trimming and J lost 3 bases, with 16 bases between them. Looked up from germline, CDR1 is MNHEY and CDR2 is SMNVEV (reference sequence). CDR3 in amino acids: CASSPRDRQKETQYF. CDR3 nucleotides: TGTGCCAGCAGTCCGCGGGACAGACAAAAAGAGACCCAGTACTTC.

A remark on this clonotype: The junction departs from the called germline gene at one end, perhaps through a read error. This chain connects TRBV7-3 to TRBJ2-2; D remains unclear. The germline gives CDR1 SGHTA, CDR2 FQGTGA. CDR3 length: 16 amino acids. The CDR3 DNA is TGTGCCCGCAGCTTAGGTCCCAACCAGAACACCGGGGAGCTGTTTTTT. Protein sequence: CARSLGPNQNTGELFF.

In its sample, this clonotype was seen once. The chain carries TRBV5-1 and TRBJ2-5; TRBD2 is a possible D gene (5 bases). The V gene lost 4 bases and the J gene lost 2 bases, with 15 bases spanning the gap. Germline V CDR1 and CDR2: SGHRS, YFSETQ. CDR3 length equals 15 residues. CDR3 nucleotides: TGCGCCAGCAGCCTTTTGGAGGAAATTCAAGAGACCCAGTACTTC. Amino acid sequence: CASSLLEEIQETQYF.

The V and J genes are TRBV7-2 and TRBJ2-2, with D maybe TRBD2 (5 bases). Germline lookup yields CDR1 SGHTA and CDR2 FQGNSA. The V and J ends lost 2 bases and 0 bases respectively, with 10 bases between them. This CDR3 spans 16 amino acids. The CDR3 is CASSLTVRANTGELFF. The CDR3 DNA reads as TGTGCCAGCAGCTTAACGGTGCGGGCGAACACCGGGGAGCTGTTTTTT.

This chain connects TRBV7-6 to TRBJ2-1, with 13 bases lining up with TRBD2. Germline loops: CDR1 SGHVS, CDR2 FNYEAQ. V was pared by 2 bases and J by 8 bases, with 6 bases of the junction left unmatched. There are 16 residues in the CDR3. CDR3 in amino acids: CASSLRLAGGIDEQFF. The CDR3 region has the DNA TGTGCCAGCAGCTTAAGACTAGCGGGGGGCATCGATGAGCAGTTCTTC.

The gene calls are TRBV9 and TRBJ1-2, with a tentative D call TRBD1 (5 bases). The ends were cut back, 3 bases at V and 7 bases at J, with 16 bases in the middle. CDR3 size: 14 residues. Germline loops: CDR1 SGDLS, CDR2 YYNGEE. The CDR3 spells CASSARVEQGGYTF. In DNA, the CDR3 is TGTGCCAGCAGCGCCAGGGTGGAGCAAGGTGGCTACACCTTC.

This clonotype has at least ten counts. J is TRBJ2-7 and V is TRBV6-5, with D perhaps TRBD2 (7 bases). V was pared by 9 bases and J by 2 bases, with 17 bases between. Germline V gene sequence: CDR1 MNHEY, CDR2 SVGAGI. This CDR3 is built from 14 residues. The CDR3 here is CASTPPGGPYEQYF. CDR3 nucleotides: TGTGCCAGTACCCCTCCGGGGGGCCCCTACGAGCAGTACTTC.

The chain has TRBV20-1 and TRBJ2-7, with D perhaps matching TRBD1 (6 bases). The germline V and J ends were trimmed by 3 bases and 9 bases, with 21 bases remaining between them. CDR1 is DFQATT, CDR2 SNEGSKA, per germline (reference sequence). The CDR3 loop spans 14 amino acids. The CDR3 loop reads CSASDPTTGSGQYF. For the CDR3, the DNA is TGCAGTGCTAGCGACCCAACCACAGGGAGCGGGCAGTACTTC.

This clonotype showed up just a few times. The chain has TRBV10-3 and TRBJ2-7; D is undetermined. The CDR3 is made up of 13 amino acids. Trimming took 0 bases from V and 1 from J, leaving 4 bases between them. The germline V gene has CDR1 ENHRY and CDR2 SYGVKD. The DNA of the CDR3 is TGTGCCATCAGTGAGTCTCGTTCCTACGAGCAGTACTTC. This gives the protein CAISESRSYEQYF.

The chain carries TRBV7-2 and TRBJ2-1, with 8 bases matching TRBD1. The CDR3 loop spans 17 amino acids. Germline CDR1 is SGHTA and CDR2 is FQGNSA. With 1 base clipped from V and 6 bases from J, the junction kept 11 bases outside the gene matches. The CDR3 protein is CASSLVRQGARVNEQFF. CDR3 nucleotide sequence: TGTGCCAGCAGCTTAGTGCGCCAGGGGGCGAGGGTCAATGAGCAGTTCTTC. Filled out from reference TRBV7-2 and TRBJ2-1, the complete variable domain reads GAGVSQSPSNKVTEKGKDVELRCDPISGHTALYWYRQSLGQGLEFLIYFQGNSAPDKSGLPSDRFSAERTGGSVSTLTIQRTQQEDSAVYLCASSLVRQGARVNEQFFGPGTRLTVL.

The CDR3 bases are TGTGCCAGCAGCCAAGGGTTGCGTCAGGAGCTGTTTTTT. Its protein is CASSQGLRQELFF. V gene TRBV14 combines with J gene TRBJ2-2; no firm D call. Trimming left V 1 base short and J 10 bases short, with 10 bases between. CDR3 length: 13 residues. Germline CDR1 and CDR2: SGHDN and FVKESK. Filled out from reference TRBV14 and TRBJ2-2, the complete variable domain reads EAGVTQFPSHSVIEKGQTVTLRCDPISGHDNLYWYRRVMGKEIKFLLHFVKESKQDESGMPNNRFLAERTGGTYSTLKVQPAELEDSGVYFCASSQGLRQELFFGEGSRLTVL.

This clonotype has a count of ten or more. V usage is TRBV11-2 and J usage is TRBJ2-7; 8 positions agree with TRBD1. The V gene's germline CDR1 is SGHAT and CDR2 FQNNGV. The CDR3 covers 13 residues. Germline trimming cut 6 bases from V and 5 bases from J; bases unmatched to any gene: 6. The CDR3 reads CASSSDRGNEQYF. In DNA, the CDR3 is TGTGCCAGCAGTTCCGACAGGGGTAACGAGCAGTACTTC.

This clonotype was observed at least ten times. The V and J genes are TRBV29-1 and TRBJ2-7; D not certain. Germline values: CDR1 SQVTM, CDR2 ANQGSEA. Deletions cut 3 bases from V and 1 base from J, with 22 bases between. The CDR3 has 17 residues. The CDR3 DNA is TGCAGCGTTGATAAAGGGCCGGTGGCAGGACCTTCCTACGAGCAGTACTTC. This translates into CSVDKGPVAGPSYEQYF.

The chain is built from TRBV7-9 and TRBJ2-4; the match to TRBD2 covers 8 bases. The DNA end favors TRBJ2-7, so the J call may be wrong. The CDR3 extends over 14 amino acids. Germline-derived CDR1 and CDR2 are SEHNR and FQNEAQ (reference sequence). The CDR3 DNA is TGTGCCAGCAGCCGGGGTAGCGGGATAGTCGAGCAGTACTTC. This encodes CASSRGSGIVEQYF.

Comments on this clonotype: A read error may be the cause here, since a much bigger clone is one base away. The V and J genes are TRBV5-1 and TRBJ1-2, with 7 nucleotides matching TRBD1. In germline, CDR1 is SGHRS, CDR2 YFSETQ. The CDR3 runs 14 residues. The CDR3, as DNA: TGCGCCAGCAGCGCGACAGGGACTTTCTATAGCTACACCTTC. Its translation is CASSATGTFYSYTF.

V usage is TRBV2 and J usage is TRBJ2-5; 8 nucleotides agree with TRBD1. The length of the CDR3 is 16 residues. Germline V lookup: CDR1 SNHLY, CDR2 FYNNEI. J gave up 4 bases and V 11 bases, and 18 bases lay outside the gene matches. CDR3: CAAGHADRDSRETQYF. As DNA, the CDR3 is TGTGCCGCAGGGCATGCGGACAGGGACAGCCGAGAGACCCAGTACTTC. The entire variable domain, with the rest obtained from reference TRBV2 and TRBJ2-5, is as follows: EPEVTQTPSHQVTQMGQEVILRCVPISNHLYFYWYRQILGQKVEFLVSFYNNEISEKSEIFDDQFSVERPDGSNFTLKIRSTKLEDSAMYFCAAGHADRDSRETQYFGPGTRLLVL.

This clonotype was recorded once. The rearrangement joins TRBV6-1 to TRBJ2-2, with TRBD2 identical over 7 bases. Trimming removed 5 bases from V and 5 bases from J; junction bases left unmatched: 8. This CDR3 is 15 amino acids long. Germline-derived CDR1 and CDR2 are MNHNS and SASEGT. Here the CDR3 reads CASSPRLASTGELFF. In nucleotides, the CDR3 is TGTGCCAGCAGTCCAAGACTAGCCTCAACCGGGGAGCTGTTTTTT.

The chain joins TRBV28 to TRBJ2-6, with 11 nucleotides matching TRBD2. CDR1 is MDHEN, CDR2 SYDVKM, per germline. The CDR3 runs to 18 residues. The J segment lost 0 bases and the V segment lost 3 bases, leaving 4 bases of the junction unmatched. The CDR3 DNA reads TGTGCCAGCAGTTTCACTAGCGGGGGCCTCTCTGGGGCCAACGTCCTGACTTTC. Translating it yields CASSFTSGGLSGANVLTF. The whole variable domain, remainder taken from reference TRBV28 and TRBJ2-6, is DVKVTQSSRYLVKRTGEKVFLECVQDMDHENMFWYRQDPGLGLRLIYFSYDVKMKEKGDIPEGYSVSREKKERFSLILESASTNQTSMYLCASSFTSGGLSGANVLTFGAGSRLTVL.

This clonotype was observed a few times. The chain recombines TRBV7-8 with TRBJ1-2, with D tentatively TRBD1 (5 bases). V lost 1 base and J lost 5, with 11 bases in between. The CDR3 is 14 amino acids. CDR1 SGHVS and CDR2 FQNEAQ come from the germline V gene. In DNA form, the CDR3 reads TGTGCCAGCAGCTTAGTTCGACAGCGATATGGCTACACCTTC. Protein: CASSLVRQRYGYTF.

The chain combines TRBV4-1 with TRBJ1-2; 8 bases fit TRBD1. The CDR3 totals 16 residues. Trimming at V came to 1 base and at J to 6 bases, leaving 10 bases not matched to a gene. Germline lookup yields CDR1 MGHRA and CDR2 YSYEKL. CDR3 bases: TGCGCCAGCAGCCAAGGCGGCAGGGGGCCACGAGATGGCTACACCTTC. Translating it yields CASSQGGRGPRDGYTF.

V usage is TRBV18 and J usage is TRBJ1-2, with 8 nucleotides matching TRBD1. V trimming: 3 bases; J trimming: 1 base; junction bases outside the gene matches: 10. The germline V gene encodes CDR1 KGHSH and CDR2 LQKENI. The CDR3 length is 17 residues. CDR3 in amino acids: CASSPSRDRTYNYGYTF. CDR3 coding DNA: TGTGCCAGCTCACCTTCCCGGGACAGGACCTATAACTATGGCTACACCTTC. Full variable domain (missing parts from reference TRBV18 and TRBJ1-2): NAGVMQNPRHLVRRRGQEARLRCSPMKGHSHVYWYRQLPEEGLKFMVYLQKENIIDESGMPKERFSAEFPKEGPSILRIQQVVRGDSAAYFCASSPSRDRTYNYGYTFGSGTRLTVV.

V and J are TRBV4-1 and TRBJ2-1, with D possibly being TRBD1 or TRBD2 (5 bases each). V shed 0 bases and J shed 6 bases, with 18 bases lying between them. The CDR3 sequence is 17 residues long. Germline lookup yields CDR1 MGHRA and CDR2 YSYEKL. CDR3 DNA: TGCGCCAGCAGCCAAGACGCCCCGGGAAGAGGGGCCAATGAGCAGTTCTTC. It codes for CASSQDAPGRGANEQFF.

This clonotype was counted many times. The chain combines TRBV12-3 or TRBV12-4 with TRBJ2-1; 10 positions match TRBD1. CDR3 length equals 14 residues. With V trimmed by 6 bases and J by 6 bases, 5 bases remained unmatched. The CDR3 nucleotides read TGTGCCAGCAGCCGGGACAGGGGTGGCAATGAGCAGTTCTTC. Protein product: CASSRDRGGNEQFF.

On this clonotype itself: This may come from a read error, since a much larger clone is one base off. The chain recombines TRBV29-1 with TRBJ2-1, with D tentatively TRBD1 (6 bases). The CDR3 runs 12 residues. Germline V gene data show CDR1 as SQVTM and CDR2 as ANQGSEA. Trimming pared 1 base from V and 8 bases from J, leaving 9 bases between. DNA for the CDR3: TGCAGCGTTGAAGCAGGGGCCGATGAGCAGTTCTTC. Its protein product is CSVEAGADEQFF.

This clonotype was detected a few times. The rearrangement uses TRBV29-1 and TRBJ2-1; 8 bases map to TRBD1. This CDR3 has 15 amino acids. J was trimmed by 10 bases and V by 4 bases; bases with no gene match: 15. Germline V gene lookup returns CDR1 SQVTM and CDR2 ANQGSEA. In nucleotides, the CDR3 is TGCAGCGTTGGGACAGGGAATTTTCGAATTGGAGAGCAGTTCTTC. Its translation is CSVGTGNFRIGEQFF.